This T cell receptor beta chain was obtained from a study of post-analysis software for immune sequencing data. The CDR3 runs to 15 residues. The germline V and J ends were trimmed by 0 bases and 4 bases, with 12 bases remaining between them. On this clonotype itself: Its matching antigen is unknown.

Every TCR beta cDNA library bore unique molecular identifiers. TCRdb re-analysed the PCR reads in MiXCR, keeping a single row per CDR3 protein. The table lists fewer than 850,000 distinct CDR3 sequences, about 45% of them singletons. Study outcomes and limitations: Patients carried five TRBV segments more frequently than controls did, and TRBV5-6, TRBV5-1 and TRBV20-1 were among them. Multiple sclerosis was associated with a significant reduction in normalized Chao1 diversity relative to controls.

V is TRBV12-3 or TRBV12-4 and J is TRBJ1-2; no clear D. The sequence was collected from a girl aged 5-17 years with multiple sclerosis. Sequenced material: blood. The CDR3 region has the DNA TGTGCCAGCAGTTTAGCGTTGGCCGAGCGCTATGGCTACACCTTC. Translated, it gives CASSLALAERYGYTF.